The 25 T cell receptor beta chains presented below share a single source sample, sequenced in a study of human T cells and chemical hapten exposure. Time point here: patch test 1, 2 weeks after DPC sensitization. The sample's treatment: therapeutic diphenylcyclopropenone sensitization with weekly scalp DPC. TCRdb used MiXCR to reprocess the RACE reads, holding one entry per CDR3 protein. The data show some 70,000 distinct CDR3 sequences, 32% seen once. This specimen was whole blood, taken in connection with sensitization to the hapten diphenylcyclopropenone (DPC). These TCRs come from a man aged 35 to 55 with alopecia areata. Some clones in this sample may be carry-over from other donors' samples.

This clonotype has a handful of counts. The V and J genes are TRBV7-2 and TRBJ2-7; D unresolved. The germline V and J ends were trimmed by 3 bases and 2 bases, with 11 bases remaining between them. CDR1 SGHTA and CDR2 FQGNSA come from the germline V gene. This CDR3 comprises 14 residues. CDR3 in amino acids: CASSFTSTTYEQYF. The CDR3 DNA reads TGTGCCAGCAGCTTTACGTCCACAACCTACGAGCAGTACTTC.

This clonotype was seen a handful of times. The chain carries TRBV7-6 and TRBJ1-2; 9 nucleotides line up with TRBD1. The germline V gene encodes CDR1 SGHVS and CDR2 FNYEAQ. The CDR3 has 15 amino acids. V dropped 3 bases and J dropped 4; count of bases not matched to a gene: 6. CDR3 nucleotides: TGTGCCAGCAGCTTGGAAGACAGGGGGACCTATGGCTACACCTTC. Translation: CASSLEDRGTYGYTF. Full variable domain (outside the CDR3, taken from reference TRBV7-6 and TRBJ1-2): GAGVSQSPRYKVTKRGQDVALRCDPISGHVSLYWYRQALGQGPEFLTYFNYEAQQDKSGLPNDRFSAERPEGSISTLTIQRTEQRDSAMYRCASSLEDRGTYGYTFGSGTRLTVV.

CDR3 DNA sequence: TGTGCCGCCCAGGACAGCAATCAGCCCCAGCATTTT. Translation: CAAQDSNQPQHF. V and J are TRBV6-2 or TRBV6-3 and TRBJ1-5; D ambiguous. V was shortened by 11 bases and J by 1 base, with 9 bases between the two germline ends. This CDR3 contains 12 residues. Germline CDR1 reads MNHEY; CDR2 reads SVGEGT.

The chain is built from TRBV5-4 and TRBJ2-2, with D uncertain. Trimming took 1 base from V and 6 from J, leaving 4 bases between them. In germline, CDR1 is SGHNT, CDR2 YYREEE (reference sequence). CDR3 length equals 12 residues. In DNA, the CDR3 is TGTGCCAGCAGCTTGCCCGCCGGGGAGCTGTTTTTT. It yields the protein CASSLPAGELFF.

This clonotype came up a few times. The chain has TRBV18 and TRBJ2-5; TRBD2 is a possible D gene (5 bases). V lost 1 base, J lost 5 bases, and 8 bases lay in between. Germline CDR1 reads KGHSH; CDR2 reads LQKENI. The CDR3 covers 13 residues. The CDR3 DNA is TGTGCCAGCTCACCACTGGACTGGGAGACCCAGTACTTC. It encodes CASSPLDWETQYF.

The chain has TRBV27 and TRBJ1-6; D ambiguous. V was shortened by 4 bases and J by 14 bases, with 21 bases between the two germline ends. The CDR3 is made up of 15 amino acids. The germline V gene has CDR1 MNHEY and CDR2 SMNVEV (reference sequence). DNA for the CDR3: TGTGCCAGCAGTTCGCCGGGAATCCAGTACCGAGCCCTCCACTTT. It yields the protein CASSSPGIQYRALHF.

This clonotype was picked up a small number of times. The chain carries TRBV20-1 and TRBJ1-6; D is unresolved. This CDR3 comprises 13 residues. Trimming left V 5 bases short and J 0 bases short, with 5 bases between. The V gene's germline CDR1 is DFQATT and CDR2 SNEGSKA (reference sequence). Written as DNA, the CDR3 is TGCAGTGCTCGGAGCTCCTATAATTCACCCCTCCACTTT. It specifies CSARSSYNSPLHF.

This clonotype has more than one count but fewer than ten. The V gene is TRBV28, the J gene TRBJ2-1, with D maybe TRBD1 (6 bases). The CDR3 runs to 15 residues. V shed 5 bases and J shed 7 bases, with 18 bases lying between them. CDR1 is MDHEN, CDR2 SYDVKM, per germline. CDR3 DNA: TGTGCCAGCAGTCAACCTCCAGACAGGATGAATGAGCAGTTCTTC. Translated, it gives CASSQPPDRMNEQFF.

The chain links TRBV6-5 to TRBJ2-2; D might be TRBD1 (6 bases). CDR1 and CDR2 from the germline V gene are MNHEY and SVGAGI. Trimming took off 2 bases at V and 1 base at J, with 11 bases between the two ends. This CDR3 has 16 residues. This CDR3 is CASSYQDRLNTGELFF. CDR3 nucleotide sequence: TGTGCCAGCAGTTACCAAGACAGGTTGAACACCGGGGAGCTGTTTTTT.

This clonotype has only a few counts. CDR3 residues: CASSGPGGLSDEQYF. CDR3 DNA sequence: TGTGCCAGCAGTGGCCCAGGGGGATTAAGCGACGAGCAGTACTTC. This sequence joins TRBV28 and TRBJ2-7; 7 nucleotides agree with TRBD1. This CDR3 is 15 amino acids long. Trimming cost V 5 bases and J 5 bases; bases outside gene matches: 12. The germline CDR1 and CDR2 sequences are MDHEN and SYDVKM.

This chain uses TRBV5-4 with TRBJ2-2, with 8 bases lining up with TRBD2. The CDR3 is made up of 17 amino acids. V lost 4 bases, J lost 2 bases, and 10 bases stayed unmatched. Germline assignment: CDR1 SGHNT and CDR2 YYREEE (reference sequence). The DNA for the CDR3 is TGTGCCAGCAGCGCAGGCCCTCTAGCGGGTAACACCGGGGAGCTGTTTTTT. This gives the protein CASSAGPLAGNTGELFF.

This clonotype was counted a single time. The chain uses TRBV18 and TRBJ1-1; TRBD1 is a possible D gene (5 bases). Trimming took off 2 bases at V and 5 bases at J, with 12 bases between the two ends. This CDR3 region has 14 residues. Per the germline V gene, CDR1 is KGHSH and CDR2 is LQKENI. CDR3 DNA: TGTGCCAGCTCACCAAACGCGGGGGGAACTGAAGCTTTCTTT. Its translation is CASSPNAGGTEAFF.

The chain couples TRBV15 to TRBJ2-2, with 12 bases that match TRBD2. There are 18 residues in the CDR3. V lost 6 bases, J lost 4 bases, and 12 bases stayed unmatched. The V gene's germline CDR1 is LNHNV and CDR2 YYDKDF (reference sequence). The chain's CDR3 is CATSFKLAGGPGTGELFF. CDR3 nucleotides: TGTGCCACCAGTTTTAAGCTAGCGGGAGGGCCGGGCACCGGGGAGCTGTTTTTT.

The V call is TRBV6-5, the J call TRBJ2-7; 13 bases fit TRBD2. V gave up 2 bases and J gave up 7 bases; unmatched junction bases: 5. The CDR3 extends over 15 amino acids. The V gene's germline CDR1 is MNHEY and CDR2 SVGAGI. The CDR3 DNA is TGTGCCAGCAGTTACGGACTAGCGGGAGCGGGGGAGCAGTACTTC. This codes for CASSYGLAGAGEQYF.

This clonotype was found a few times. The chain combines TRBV7-7 with TRBJ2-3; the match to TRBD2 covers 7 bases. Trimming removed 5 bases from V and 2 bases from J; junction bases left unmatched: 10. CDR1 and CDR2 from the germline V gene are SSHAT and FNYEAQ (reference sequence). The CDR3 is 16 residues long. The CDR3 loop is CASSPGLVSFTDTQYF. The CDR3 DNA reads as TGTGCCAGCAGCCCTGGACTAGTGAGTTTCACAGATACGCAGTATTTT.

This chain joins TRBV7-6 and TRBJ1-5, with no clear D. V lost 2 bases and J 2 bases, leaving 16 bases between the germline ends. This CDR3 has 17 amino acids. Per germline, CDR1 SGHVS and CDR2 FNYEAQ. The CDR3 nucleotides read TGTGCCAGCAGCTTAACCTCCCTCGTTGTTGGCAATCAGCCCCAGCATTTT. Encoded protein: CASSLTSLVVGNQPQHF.

This clonotype was recorded a few times. The J gene is TRBJ2-1, the V gene TRBV14, with 11 bases fitting TRBD2. Germline CDR1 and CDR2: SGHDN and FVKESK. The CDR3 has 15 amino acids. Germline trimming cut 1 base from V and 13 bases from J; bases unmatched to any gene: 9. The DNA of the CDR3 is TGTGCCAGCAGCCAAGGACTAGCGGGGCGGTCGGTACAGTTCTTC. Translating it yields CASSQGLAGRSVQFF.

A few counts support this clonotype. The chain uses TRBV6-5 and TRBJ1-5; D is unresolved. Trimming cost V 4 bases and J 6 bases, with 16 bases left between them. The CDR3 is 15 amino acids. Per the germline V gene, CDR1 is MNHEY and CDR2 is SVGAGI. The CDR3 coding sequence is TGTGCCAGCAGTTTTCGGGCCGGAGGGTCTCAGCCCCAGCATTTT. Its translation is CASSFRAGGSQPQHF.

This chain joins TRBV15 and TRBJ2-3; 7 bases align to TRBD2. CDR3 size: 14 residues. After removal of 6 bases from V and 1 base from J, the junction contained 4 bases not matched to a gene. Germline loops: CDR1 LNHNV, CDR2 YYDKDF (reference sequence). CDR3 nucleotides: TGTGCCACCAGGCGTCTAGCGGGCACAGATACGCAGTATTTT. Residues: CATRRLAGTDTQYF.

V is TRBV6-2 or TRBV6-3 and J is TRBJ2-7; D uncertain. The CDR3 consists of 13 residues. CDR1 and CDR2 from the germline V gene are MNHEY and SVGEGT. Trimming took off 5 bases at V and 2 bases at J, with 10 bases between the two ends. The CDR3 protein is CASSHGSAYEQYF. CDR3 DNA sequence: TGTGCCAGCAGTCACGGGTCTGCCTACGAGCAGTACTTC.

This clonotype came up a few times. The chain employs TRBV18 and TRBJ2-1; tentative D call: TRBD2 (6 bases). The germline gives CDR1 KGHSH, CDR2 LQKENI. Trimming took off 3 bases at V and 2 bases at J, with 17 bases between the two ends. The CDR3 consists of 17 residues. DNA of the CDR3: TGTGCCAGCTCACCCCCAAACCAGGGACTGACCTACAATGAGCAGTTCTTC. It encodes CASSPPNQGLTYNEQFF.

This clonotype was detected only once. The chain is built from TRBV5-1 and TRBJ1-1; D unresolved. The CDR3 has 13 amino acids. Trimming took off 6 bases at V and 1 base at J, with 10 bases between the two ends. Germline V gene sequence: CDR1 SGHRS, CDR2 YFSETQ. The CDR3 reads CASNLFGNTEAFF. DNA of the CDR3: TGCGCCAGCAACCTGTTTGGGAACACTGAAGCTTTCTTT.

This clonotype was picked up one time. This CDR3 reads CASSGDRNQPQHF. CDR3 nucleotide sequence: TGTGCCAGCAGCGGGGACCGCAATCAGCCCCAGCATTTT. The chain is built from TRBV6-1 and TRBJ1-5, with D maybe TRBD1 (5 bases). Trimming took 6 bases from V and 2 from J, leaving 8 bases between them. Germline V gene sequence: CDR1 MNHNS, CDR2 SASEGT. The CDR3 is 13 residues long.

The chain is built from TRBV25-1 and TRBJ1-1, with D maybe TRBD1 (5 bases). This CDR3 has 15 amino acids. Trimming left V 7 bases short and J 4 bases short, with 19 bases between. In germline, CDR1 is MGHDK, CDR2 SYGVNS. The CDR3 DNA reads as TGTGCCAGCACCCCACTAACAGGAGGGAGCACTGAAGCTTTCTTT. Its translation: CASTPLTGGSTEAFF.

This clonotype was picked up many times. V and J are TRBV4-2 and TRBJ1-4; D is perhaps TRBD1 (5 bases). Per germline, CDR1 LGHNA and CDR2 YNFKEQ. Deletions cut 0 bases from V and 12 bases from J, with 20 bases between. This CDR3 has 16 amino acids. The CDR3 protein is CASSQERGAGPAELFF. As DNA, the CDR3 is TGTGCCAGCAGCCAAGAGAGGGGCGCGGGGCCGGCGGAACTGTTTTTT.